These 19 T cell receptor beta chains originate from one sample sequenced in a study of control samples from healthy donors and cancer patients. Some clones are missing from TCRdb's copy, which holds only in-frame ones; the method was immunoSEQ multiplex PCR. This table has some 120,000 clones, about 87% appearing once. The material sequenced was blood. These receptors were taken from a man in his fifties or sixties in good health.

V and J are TRBV19 and TRBJ1-5; a possible D gene is TRBD1 (6 bases). The germline gives CDR1 LNHDA, CDR2 SQIVND (reference sequence). The CDR3 runs 16 residues. Trimming stripped 3 bases from V and 6 bases from J, with 18 bases between. CDR3 in amino acids: CASSIAGAIGSQPQHF. The CDR3 bases are TGTGCCAGTAGTATCGCAGGGGCAATTGGTAGTCAGCCCCAGCATTTT.

The V call is TRBV28, the J call TRBJ1-1, with TRBD1 identical over 9 bases. Trimming removed 1 base from V and 5 bases from J; junction bases left unmatched: 8. In germline, CDR1 is MDHEN, CDR2 SYDVKM. CDR3 length: 16 amino acids. CDR3 DNA: TGTGCCAGCAGTTTATCGCCACAGGGGGCCTGGACTGAAGCTTTCTTT. This gives the protein CASSLSPQGAWTEAFF.

The chain carries TRBV7-2 and TRBJ2-3; 10 nucleotides align to TRBD2. The germline V gene encodes CDR1 SGHTA and CDR2 FQGNSA. This CDR3 has 16 residues. Trimming took 5 bases from V and 5 from J; bases not matched to a gene: 10. CDR3 nucleotide sequence: TGTGCCAGCAGCCCCGAGGCGGCTAGCGGGGGAGATACGCAGTATTTT. Protein: CASSPEAASGGDTQYF.

J is TRBJ2-7 and V is TRBV9; D not resolved. Germline lookup yields CDR1 SGDLS and CDR2 YYNGEE. CDR3 length: 14 residues. Trimming shortened V by 0 bases and J by 4 bases, and 11 bases separated the two germline ends. The CDR3 spells CASSVEARDYEQYF. The CDR3 nucleotides read TGTGCCAGCAGCGTAGAGGCTAGAGATTACGAGCAGTACTTC.

The chain has TRBV4-3 and TRBJ1-1; possible D gene TRBD1, 6 bases. The CDR3 contains 16 residues. Deletions cut 0 bases from V and 3 bases from J, with 14 bases between. Germline CDR1 LGHNA, CDR2 YSLEER. CDR3 amino acids: CASSQDWGREDTEAFF. The CDR3 nucleotides read TGCGCCAGCAGCCAAGATTGGGGGCGGGAGGACACTGAAGCTTTCTTT.

This clone came up once. This chain links TRBV27 with TRBJ1-2, with TRBD1 identical over 7 bases. J gave up 8 bases and V 3 bases, and 9 bases lay outside the gene matches. Germline lookup yields CDR1 MNHEY and CDR2 SMNVEV (reference sequence). The CDR3 extends over 14 amino acids. The CDR3 region has the DNA TGTGCCAGCAGTTTTAACAGGGGATCGGTCGGCTACACCTTC. Residues: CASSFNRGSVGYTF.

The CDR3 reads CATSRDGASMYEAFF. DNA of the CDR3: TGTGCCACCAGCAGAGATGGGGCCTCTATGTATGAAGCTTTCTTT. This rearrangement joins TRBV15 to TRBJ1-1; possibly TRBD1 for D (5 bases). V lost 0 bases and J lost 7, with 15 bases in between. Germline values: CDR1 LNHNV, CDR2 YYDKDF (reference sequence). The CDR3 is made up of 15 amino acids.

This chain links TRBV27 with TRBJ1-2; perhaps TRBD1 as D (6 bases). The CDR3 length is 13 residues. V lost 6 bases, J lost 7 bases, and 15 bases lay in between. From germline, CDR1 is MNHEY and CDR2 SMNVEV (reference sequence). The CDR3 loop is CASSGQRDFGYTF. In DNA form, the CDR3 reads TGTGCCAGCAGCGGACAGAGGGATTTTGGCTACACCTTC.

The chain recombines TRBV4-2 with TRBJ2-1, with a possible D match to TRBD1 (5 bases). The CDR3 has 15 residues. Germline loops: CDR1 LGHNA, CDR2 YNFKEQ. V was cut by 4 bases and J by 6 bases, with 16 bases left in between. CDR3 in amino acids: CASSPQQATGNEQFF. The CDR3 DNA follows: TGTGCCAGCAGCCCCCAGCAGGCCACAGGCAATGAGCAGTTCTTC.

The V call is TRBV30, the J call TRBJ1-1, with D possibly TRBD1 on 5 matching bases. The CDR3 extends over 14 amino acids. V lost 7 bases, J lost 4 bases, and 19 bases lay in between. Germline V CDR1 and CDR2: GTSNPN, SVGIG (reference sequence). CDR3 sequence reads: CALKRGDYGTEAFF. Written as DNA, the CDR3 is TGTGCCTTGAAGAGAGGGGATTACGGCACTGAAGCTTTCTTT.

The CDR3 region is CASSLDRFTAGDTEAFF. CDR3 sequence (DNA): TGTGCCAGCAGTTTGGACCGGTTTACGGCAGGGGACACTGAAGCTTTCTTT. The chain combines TRBV27 with TRBJ1-1; D may be TRBD1 (6 bases). The CDR3 is 17 amino acids. Germline V gene lookup returns CDR1 MNHEY and CDR2 SMNVEV (reference sequence). V was clipped by 3 bases and J by 3 bases, with 20 bases between them.

This chain joins TRBV6-2 or TRBV6-3 and TRBJ1-3; no clear D gene. Trimming pared 5 bases from V and 2 bases from J, leaving 13 bases between. The V gene's germline CDR1 is MNHEY and CDR2 SVGEGT. CDR3 size: 15 residues. In DNA, the CDR3 is TGTGCCAGCAGTACCCCAAGACGGACTGGAAACACCATATATTTT. It encodes CASSTPRRTGNTIYF.

This clone was seen just once. The chain joins TRBV12-3 or TRBV12-4 to TRBJ1-2, with D tentatively TRBD1 (6 bases). Between the trimmed V and J ends, which lost 5 bases and 8 bases, there was a span of 12 bases. The CDR3 is 12 residues long. The CDR3: CASSPGVSGYTF. The CDR3 nucleotides read TGTGCCAGCAGTCCAGGGGTATCGGGCTACACCTTC.

This clone was observed a few times. J is TRBJ1-1 and V is TRBV18, with TRBD1 identical over 8 bases. The trim removed 3 bases at V and 8 bases at J, leaving 8 bases unmatched. CDR1 and CDR2 (germline): KGHSH, LQKENI. The CDR3 runs 14 residues. This chain's CDR3 is CASSPQGAGAEAFF. The CDR3 bases are TGTGCCAGCTCACCTCAGGGGGCCGGAGCAGAAGCTTTCTTT. Together with reference TRBV18 and TRBJ1-1, the CDR3 gives the full variable domain: NAGVMQNPRHLVRRRGQEARLRCSPMKGHSHVYWYRQLPEEGLKFMVYLQKENIIDESGMPKERFSAEFPKEGPSILRIQQVVRGDSAAYFCASSPQGAGAEAFFGQGTRLTVV.

The gene calls are TRBV4-1 and TRBJ2-7, with D possibly called TRBD1 or TRBD2 (5 bases each). The germline V gene encodes CDR1 MGHRA and CDR2 YSYEKL. The CDR3 contains 14 residues. V dropped 4 bases and J dropped 2 bases, with 12 bases sitting between them. Here the CDR3 reads CASSLRDAAYEQYF. CDR3 nucleotides: TGCGCCAGCAGCCTACGGGACGCAGCCTACGAGCAGTACTTC.

This clone came up once. The chain uses TRBV28 and TRBJ2-2, with unresolved D. The CDR3 spans 14 residues. V was pared by 7 bases and J by 5 bases, with 14 bases between. Germline-derived CDR1 and CDR2 are MDHEN and SYDVKM. The CDR3 loop reads CASKRAVGTGELFF. As DNA, the CDR3 is TGTGCCAGCAAAAGGGCAGTTGGGACCGGGGAGCTGTTTTTT.

This clone was detected once. The chain couples TRBV7-2 to TRBJ2-3; 8 bases align to TRBD2. CDR1 is SGHTA and CDR2 is FQGNSA in the germline V gene. This CDR3 has 17 amino acids. Unmatched junction bases numbered 10, after V lost 3 bases and J lost 2 bases. DNA for the CDR3: TGTGCCAGCAGCTTCGTGGGGACTAGTTCGGTCACAGATACGCAGTATTTT. Its protein is CASSFVGTSSVTDTQYF.

The chain employs TRBV18 and TRBJ1-6, with 9 bases matching TRBD1. After removal of 1 base from V and 9 bases from J, the junction contained 1 base not matched to a gene. The length of the CDR3 is 14 residues. Per germline, CDR1 KGHSH and CDR2 LQKENI. CDR3 in DNA: TGTGCCAGCTCACCACAGGACAGGGGTTCACCCCTCCACTTT. Amino acids: CASSPQDRGSPLHF.

V usage is TRBV30 and J usage is TRBJ1-6, with a tentative D call TRBD1 (5 bases). The CDR3 contains 19 residues. Germline-derived CDR1 and CDR2 are GTSNPN and SVGIG (reference sequence). Trimming cost V 2 bases and J 0 bases, with 20 bases left between them. For the CDR3, the DNA is TGTGCCTGGAGTCCCCCCGCGGGGGAATATCGCTCCTATAATTCACCCCTCCACTTT. It translates to CAWSPPAGEYRSYNSPLHF.